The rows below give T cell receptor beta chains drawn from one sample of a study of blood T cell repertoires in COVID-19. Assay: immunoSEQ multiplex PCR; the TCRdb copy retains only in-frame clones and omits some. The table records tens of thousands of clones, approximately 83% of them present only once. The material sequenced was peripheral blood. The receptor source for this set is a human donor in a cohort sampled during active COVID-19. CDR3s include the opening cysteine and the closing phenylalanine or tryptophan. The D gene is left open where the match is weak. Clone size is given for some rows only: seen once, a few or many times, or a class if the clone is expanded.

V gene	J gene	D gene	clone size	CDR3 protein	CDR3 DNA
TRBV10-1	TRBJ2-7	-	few	CASSEGGSYEQYF	TGCGCCAGCAGTGAAGGGGGCTCCTACGAGCAGTACTTC
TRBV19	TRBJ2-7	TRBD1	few	CASSEGAHEYF	TGTGCCAGTAGTGAGGGGGCACATGAGTACTTC
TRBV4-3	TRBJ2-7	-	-	CASSQEAVATYEQYF	TGCGCCAGCAGCCAAGAGGCGGTAGCTACCTACGAGCAGTACTTC
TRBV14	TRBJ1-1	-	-	CASSPTILNTEAFF	TGTGCCAGCAGCCCGACAATTTTGAACACTGAAGCTTTCTTT
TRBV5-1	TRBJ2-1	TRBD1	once	CASSLAFPGQGPNEQFF	TGCGCCAGCAGCTTGGCTTTCCCGGGACAGGGACCCAATGAGCAGTTCTTC
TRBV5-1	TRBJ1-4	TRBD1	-	CASSFQGALANEKLFF	TGCGCCAGCAGCTTCCAGGGGGCGCTAGCTAATGAAAAACTGTTTTTT
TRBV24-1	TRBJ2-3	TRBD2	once	CATRLAGDTDTQYF	TGTGCCACCAGACTAGCGGGGGACACAGATACGCAGTATTTT
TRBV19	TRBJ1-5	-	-	CASLDQALNSNQPQHF	TGTGCCAGTTTGGATCAGGCCCTGAATAGCAATCAGCCCCAGCATTTT
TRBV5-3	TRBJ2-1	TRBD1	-	CARSLRSRGQGEDEQFF	TGTGCCAGAAGCTTGAGATCGAGGGGACAGGGTGAGGATGAGCAGTTCTTC
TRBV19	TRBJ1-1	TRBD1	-	CASSPRTGIVTEAFF	TGTGCCAGTAGTCCAAGGACAGGGATCGTGACTGAAGCTTTCTTT
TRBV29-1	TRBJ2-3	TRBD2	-	CSVAGLAGGPAATQYF	TGCAGCGTTGCGGGACTAGCGGGGGGGCCGGCAGCTACGCAGTATTTT
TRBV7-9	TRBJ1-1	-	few	CASSLQENTEAFF	TGTGCCAGCAGTTTACAGGAAAACACTGAAGCTTTCTTT
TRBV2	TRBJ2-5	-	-	CASSRDSGRETQYF	TGTGCCAGCAGTAGGGACTCCGGAAGGGAGACCCAGTACTTC
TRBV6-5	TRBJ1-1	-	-	CASSYSRQGRTEAFF	TGTGCCAGCAGTTACTCGAGGCAGGGCAGGACTGAAGCTTTCTTT
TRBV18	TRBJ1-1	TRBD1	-	CASSPGRGRGNTEAFF	TGTGCCAGCTCACCGGGCAGGGGGCGCGGGAACACTGAAGCTTTCTTT
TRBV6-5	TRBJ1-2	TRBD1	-	CASARQGGNDGYTF	TGTGCCAGCGCCCGACAGGGTGGCAATGATGGCTACACCTTC
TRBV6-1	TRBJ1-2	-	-	CASSELSSLGGYTF	TGTGCCAGCAGTGAACTTTCCTCCCTAGGTGGCTACACCTTC
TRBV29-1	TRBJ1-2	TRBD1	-	CSVGQGMRSGYTF	TGCAGCGTTGGACAGGGAATGCGGAGTGGCTACACCTTC
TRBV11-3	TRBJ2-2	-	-	CASSSGQHTGELFF	TGTGCCAGCAGCTCAGGACAGCACACCGGGGAGCTGTTTTTT
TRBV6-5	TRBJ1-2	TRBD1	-	CASTDRGGGYTF	TGTGCCAGCACGGACAGGGGAGGCGGCTACACCTTC
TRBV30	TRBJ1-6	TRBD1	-	CAWRGQTISPLHF	TGTGCCTGGAGGGGACAGACTATTTCACCCCTCCACTTT
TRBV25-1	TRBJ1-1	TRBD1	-	CASSGTGRGTEAFF	TGTGCCAGCAGTGGGACAGGCAGGGGCACTGAAGCTTTCTTT
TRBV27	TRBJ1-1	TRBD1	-	CASSRINTGGNTEAFF	TGTGCCAGCAGTCGAATCAATACAGGGGGCAACACTGAAGCTTTCTTT
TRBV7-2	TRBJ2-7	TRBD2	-	CASSKGLAGGTSYEQYF	TGTGCCAGCAGCAAGGGACTAGCGGGGGGGACCTCCTACGAGCAGTACTTC
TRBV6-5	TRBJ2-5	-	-	CASISFRGVQETQYF	TGTGCCAGCATTTCCTTCAGGGGAGTCCAAGAGACCCAGTACTTC
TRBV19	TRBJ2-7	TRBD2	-	CASSMRLAGVYEQYF	TGTGCCAGTAGTATGAGGCTAGCGGGGGTCTACGAGCAGTACTTC
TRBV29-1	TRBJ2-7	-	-	CSVQPMSGGSYEQYF	TGCAGCGTTCAGCCTATGAGCGGAGGCTCCTACGAGCAGTACTTC
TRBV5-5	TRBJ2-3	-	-	CASSRLSTDTQYF	TGTGCCAGCAGCCGTTTGTCCACAGATACGCAGTATTTT
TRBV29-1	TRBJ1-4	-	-	CSVEDSGARGEKLFF	TGCAGCGTTGAAGATTCAGGGGCGAGGGGCGAAAAACTGTTTTTT
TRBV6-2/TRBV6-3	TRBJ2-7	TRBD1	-	CASSPTQGANEQYF	TGTGCCAGCAGTCCAACGCAGGGGGCGAACGAGCAGTACTTC
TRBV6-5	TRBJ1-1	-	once	CASSLTREVNTEAFF	TGTGCCAGCAGCCTAACCAGGGAGGTGAACACTGAAGCTTTCTTT
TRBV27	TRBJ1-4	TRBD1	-	CASRPGGRYEKLFF	TGTGCCAGCAGGCCAGGGGGTAGATATGAAAAACTGTTTTTT
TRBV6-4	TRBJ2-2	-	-	CASSTGQQNTGELFF	TGTGCCAGCAGTACCGGACAGCAGAACACCGGGGAGCTGTTTTTT
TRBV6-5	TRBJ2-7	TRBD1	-	CASREDRRGREQYF	TGTGCCAGCAGAGAGGACAGGAGAGGACGCGAGCAGTACTTC
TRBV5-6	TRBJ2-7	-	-	CASTEQGGNYEQYF	TGTGCCAGCACCGAACAGGGGGGGAACTACGAGCAGTACTTC
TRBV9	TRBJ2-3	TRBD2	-	CASSAGGGLVADTQYF	TGTGCCAGCAGCGCCGGGGGGGGACTAGTGGCAGATACGCAGTATTTT